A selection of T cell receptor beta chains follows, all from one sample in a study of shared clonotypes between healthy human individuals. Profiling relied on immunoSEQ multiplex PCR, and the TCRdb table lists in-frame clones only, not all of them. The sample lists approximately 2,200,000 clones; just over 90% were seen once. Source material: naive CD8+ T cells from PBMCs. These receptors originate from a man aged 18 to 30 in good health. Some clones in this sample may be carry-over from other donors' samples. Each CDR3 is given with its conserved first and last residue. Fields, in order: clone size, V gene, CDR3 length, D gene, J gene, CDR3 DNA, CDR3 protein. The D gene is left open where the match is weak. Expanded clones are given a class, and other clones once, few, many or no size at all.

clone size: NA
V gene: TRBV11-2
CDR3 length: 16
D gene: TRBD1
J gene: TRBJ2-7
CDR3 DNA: TGTGCCAGCAGCCCCCGTCCTGGGGACAGGGTCAACGAGCAGTACTTC
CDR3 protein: CASSPRPGDRVNEQYF

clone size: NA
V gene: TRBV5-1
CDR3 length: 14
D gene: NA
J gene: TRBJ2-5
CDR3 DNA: TGCGCCAGCAGCTTGGGCCAGGGACAAGAGACCCAGTACTTC
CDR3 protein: CASSLGQGQETQYF

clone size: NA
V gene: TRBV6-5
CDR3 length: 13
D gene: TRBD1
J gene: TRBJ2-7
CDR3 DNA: TGTGCCAGCAGGGAATCTACAGGGGCCGAGCAGTACTTC
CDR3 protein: CASRESTGAEQYF

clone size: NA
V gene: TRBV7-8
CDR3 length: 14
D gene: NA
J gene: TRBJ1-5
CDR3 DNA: TGTGCCAGCAGCTTGGATCTTAGCAATCAGCCCCAGCATTTT
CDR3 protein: CASSLDLSNQPQHF

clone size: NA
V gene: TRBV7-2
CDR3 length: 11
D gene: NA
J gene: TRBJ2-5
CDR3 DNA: TGTGCCAGCAGCTTATCAGAGACCCAGTACTTC
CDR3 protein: CASSLSETQYF

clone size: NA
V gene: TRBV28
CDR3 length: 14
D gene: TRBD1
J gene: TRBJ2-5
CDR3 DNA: TGTGCCAGCAGGGAGACAGGGTCAGGAGAGACCCAGTACTTC
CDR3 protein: CASRETGSGETQYF

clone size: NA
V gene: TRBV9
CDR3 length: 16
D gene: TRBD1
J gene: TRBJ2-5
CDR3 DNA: TGTGCCAGCAGCCCCGTGGACAGGGCGGTACAAGAGACCCAGTACTTC
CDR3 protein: CASSPVDRAVQETQYF

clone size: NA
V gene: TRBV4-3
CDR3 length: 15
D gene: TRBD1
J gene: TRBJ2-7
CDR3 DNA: TGCGCCAGCAGCCTTGGACAGGGGTTAACCTACGAGCAGTACTTC
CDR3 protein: CASSLGQGLTYEQYF

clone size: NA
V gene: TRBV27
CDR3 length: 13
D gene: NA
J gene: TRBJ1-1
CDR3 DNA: TGTGCCAGCAGTTTACTCGGGTTCACTGAAGCTTTCTTT
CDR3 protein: CASSLLGFTEAFF

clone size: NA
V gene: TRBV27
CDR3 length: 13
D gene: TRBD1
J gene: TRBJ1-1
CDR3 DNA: TGTGCCAGCAGCACAACAGGGGCCACTGAAGCTTTCTTT
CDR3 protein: CASSTTGATEAFF

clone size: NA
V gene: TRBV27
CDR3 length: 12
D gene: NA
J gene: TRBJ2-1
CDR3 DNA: TGTGCCAGCAGTCAGGGGGGGAATGAGCAGTTCTTC
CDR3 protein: CASSQGGNEQFF

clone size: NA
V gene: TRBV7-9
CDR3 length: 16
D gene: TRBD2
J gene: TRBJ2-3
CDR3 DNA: TGTGCCAGCAGCTTAGGACTAGCGGGAGGGACAGATACGCAGTATTTT
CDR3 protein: CASSLGLAGGTDTQYF

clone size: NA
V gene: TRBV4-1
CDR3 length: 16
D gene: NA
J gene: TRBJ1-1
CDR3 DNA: TGCGCCAGCAGCCAAGAATGGCAGGGGTGGAACACTGAAGCTTTCTTT
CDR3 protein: CASSQEWQGWNTEAFF

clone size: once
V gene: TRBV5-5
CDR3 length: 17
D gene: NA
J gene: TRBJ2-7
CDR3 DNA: TGTGCCAGCAGTCCTGGATGGGGGATTCCTAGCTCCTACGAGCAGTACTTC
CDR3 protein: CASSPGWGIPSSYEQYF

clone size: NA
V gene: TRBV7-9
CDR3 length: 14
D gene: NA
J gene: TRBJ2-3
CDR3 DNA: TGTGCCAGCAGCCCAGCCCAAACGGGCGGTACGCAGTATTTT
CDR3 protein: CASSPAQTGGTQYF

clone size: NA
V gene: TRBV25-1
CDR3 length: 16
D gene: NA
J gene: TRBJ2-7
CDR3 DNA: TGTGCCAGCAGTGAGTTGGACAGCACCATGACGGGGGAGCAGTACTTC
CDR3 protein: CASSELDSTMTGEQYF

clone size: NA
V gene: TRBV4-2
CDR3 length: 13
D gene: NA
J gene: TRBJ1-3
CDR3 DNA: TGTGCCAGCAGCCAAATAACAGGAAACACCATATATTTT
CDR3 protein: CASSQITGNTIYF

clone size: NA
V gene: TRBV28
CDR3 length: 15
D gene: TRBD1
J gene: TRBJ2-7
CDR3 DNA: TGTGCCAGCAGCTGGGGGGACAGGGACTCCTACGAGCAGTACTTC
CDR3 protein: CASSWGDRDSYEQYF

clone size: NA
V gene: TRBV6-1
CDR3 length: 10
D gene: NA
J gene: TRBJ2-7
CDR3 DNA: TGTGCCAGCAGATATTACGAGCAGTACTTC
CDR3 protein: CASRYYEQYF

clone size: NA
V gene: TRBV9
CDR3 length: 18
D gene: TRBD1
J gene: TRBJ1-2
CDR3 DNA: TGTGCCAGCAGCGTAGAATCGTGGTTGGGGACAGGAGATTATGGCTACACCTTC
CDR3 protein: CASSVESWLGTGDYGYTF

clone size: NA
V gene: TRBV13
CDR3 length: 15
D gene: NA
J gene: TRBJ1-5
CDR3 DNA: TGTGCCAGCAGCCTCGGGCTTAGGAGGGATCAGCCCCAGCATTTT
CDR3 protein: CASSLGLRRDQPQHF

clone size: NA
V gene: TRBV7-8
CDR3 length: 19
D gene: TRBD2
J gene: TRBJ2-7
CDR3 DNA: TGTGCCAGCAGCCAACCGGGACTAGCGGGAACCCCTCCCTCCTACGAGCAGTACTTC
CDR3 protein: CASSQPGLAGTPPSYEQYF

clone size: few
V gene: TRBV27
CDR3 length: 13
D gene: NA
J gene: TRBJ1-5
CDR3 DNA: TGTGCCAGCAGTCTGCAGGGGAGAGTGCCCCAGCATTTT
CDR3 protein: CASSLQGRVPQHF

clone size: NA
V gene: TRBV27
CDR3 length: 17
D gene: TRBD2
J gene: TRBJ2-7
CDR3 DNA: TGTGCCAGCAGTCTACGCGGACTAGCGGGAGGGTGGTACGAGCAGTACTTC
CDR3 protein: CASSLRGLAGGWYEQYF

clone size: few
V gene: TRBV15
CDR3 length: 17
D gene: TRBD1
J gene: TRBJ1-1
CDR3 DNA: TGTGCCACCAGCGCGGCGGACAGGGGGCTTTGGGGCACTGAAGCTTTCTTT
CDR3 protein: CATSAADRGLWGTEAFF

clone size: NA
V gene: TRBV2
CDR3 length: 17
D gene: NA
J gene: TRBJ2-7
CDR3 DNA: TGTGCCGTCCTCCCCCGTACTCCAGTTGTACTTCCCTACGAGCAGTACTTC
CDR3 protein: CAVLPRTPVVLPYEQYF

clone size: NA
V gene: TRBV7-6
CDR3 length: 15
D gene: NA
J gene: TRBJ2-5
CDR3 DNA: TGTGCCAGCAGGGGACGGACAGGAGGGGGAGAGACCCAGTACTTC
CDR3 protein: CASRGRTGGGETQYF

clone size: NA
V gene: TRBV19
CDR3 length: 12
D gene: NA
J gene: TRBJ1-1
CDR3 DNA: TGTGCCAGTATGGCGGTGGAAAGTGAAGCTTTCTTT
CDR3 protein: CASMAVESEAFF

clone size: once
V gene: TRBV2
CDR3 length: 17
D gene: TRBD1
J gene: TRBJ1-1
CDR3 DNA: TGTGCCAGCAGCCGGGACAGGGGATCGAGCATGAACACTGAAGCTTTCTTT
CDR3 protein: CASSRDRGSSMNTEAFF

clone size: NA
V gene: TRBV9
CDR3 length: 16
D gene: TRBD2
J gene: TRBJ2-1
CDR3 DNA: TGTGCCAGCACCCCCTCGGGCGGGAGGTCCTACAATGAGCAGTTCTTC
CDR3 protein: CASTPSGGRSYNEQFF

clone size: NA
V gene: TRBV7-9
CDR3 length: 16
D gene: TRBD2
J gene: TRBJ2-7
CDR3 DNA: TGTGCCAGCAGCTTAGCTGGGGCGGGAGGCTTCTACGAGCAGTACTTC
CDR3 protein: CASSLAGAGGFYEQYF

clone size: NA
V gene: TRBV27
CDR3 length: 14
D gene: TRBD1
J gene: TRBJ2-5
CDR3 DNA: TGTGCCAGCAGTTTGACAGGGGATCAAGAGACCCAGTACTTC
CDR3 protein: CASSLTGDQETQYF

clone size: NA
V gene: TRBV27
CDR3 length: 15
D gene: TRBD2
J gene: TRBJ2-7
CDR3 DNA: TGTGCCAGCAGGGAAAGACTAGCGGGACACTACGAGCAGTACTTC
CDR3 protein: CASRERLAGHYEQYF

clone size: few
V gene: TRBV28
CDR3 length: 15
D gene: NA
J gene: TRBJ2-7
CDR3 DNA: TGTGCCAGCAGTCCCTTAGGGGGTAGCTCCTACGAGCAGTACTTC
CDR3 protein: CASSPLGGSSYEQYF

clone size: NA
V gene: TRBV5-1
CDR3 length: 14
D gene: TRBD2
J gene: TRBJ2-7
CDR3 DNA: TGCGCCAGCCGGTTAGGACTAGCGGGTCCCGAGCAGTACTTC
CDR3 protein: CASRLGLAGPEQYF

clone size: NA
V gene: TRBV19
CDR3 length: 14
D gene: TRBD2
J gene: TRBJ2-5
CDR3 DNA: TGTGCCAGTAGTGTTAGCGGGATCCAAGAGACCCAGTACTTC
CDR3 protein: CASSVSGIQETQYF

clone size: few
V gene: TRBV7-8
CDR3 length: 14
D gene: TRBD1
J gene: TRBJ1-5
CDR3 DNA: TGTGCCAGCAGGCCCGGGACAGGCAATCAGCCCCAGCATTTT
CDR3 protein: CASRPGTGNQPQHF

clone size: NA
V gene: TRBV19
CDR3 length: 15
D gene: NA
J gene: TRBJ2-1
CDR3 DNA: TGTGCCAGTAGTAAACTACCGAGCTCCTACAATGAGCAGTTCTTC
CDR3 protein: CASSKLPSSYNEQFF

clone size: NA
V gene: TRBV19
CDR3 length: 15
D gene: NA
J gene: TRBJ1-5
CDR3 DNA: TGTGCCAGTAGTGTAGACAGCGATAGCAATCAGCCCCAGCATTTT
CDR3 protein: CASSVDSDSNQPQHF

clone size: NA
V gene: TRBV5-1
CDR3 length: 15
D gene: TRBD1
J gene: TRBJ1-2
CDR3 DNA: TGCGCCAGCAGCTCTCAGGGGGCCCCAAACTATGGCTACACCTTC
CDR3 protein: CASSSQGAPNYGYTF

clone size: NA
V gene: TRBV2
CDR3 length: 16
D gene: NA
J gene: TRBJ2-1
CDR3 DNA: TGTGCCAGCAGTGAGTTACCATCTAGCTCCTACAATGAGCAGTTCTTC
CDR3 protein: CASSELPSSSYNEQFF

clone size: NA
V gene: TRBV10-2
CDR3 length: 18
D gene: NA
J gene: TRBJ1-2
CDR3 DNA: TGCGCCAGCAGTGGGATCACGGGACGCTTGCTCCAAGAGGCGGGCTACACCTTC
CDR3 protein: CASSGITGRLLQEAGYTF

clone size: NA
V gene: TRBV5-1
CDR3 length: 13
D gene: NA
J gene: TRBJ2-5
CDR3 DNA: TGCGCCAGCAGCTTCGTAGTACAGGAGACCCAGTACTTC
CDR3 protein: CASSFVVQETQYF

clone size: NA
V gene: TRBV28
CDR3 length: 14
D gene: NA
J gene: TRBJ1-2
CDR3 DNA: TGTGCCAGCAGTCTCCTCCCCGGAGAACGAGGCTACACCTTC
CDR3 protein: CASSLLPGERGYTF

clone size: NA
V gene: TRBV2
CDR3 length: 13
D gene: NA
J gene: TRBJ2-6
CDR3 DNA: TGTGCCAGCGGCCCTTCTGGGGCCAACGTCCTGACTTTC
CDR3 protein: CASGPSGANVLTF

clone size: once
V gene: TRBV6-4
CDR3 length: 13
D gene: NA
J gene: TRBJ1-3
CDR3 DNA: TGTGCCAGACAAGGGCGGAGACCCAACACCATATATTTT
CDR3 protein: CARQGRRPNTIYF

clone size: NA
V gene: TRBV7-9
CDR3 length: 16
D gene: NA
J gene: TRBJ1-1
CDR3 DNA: TGTGCCAGCAGCCCCCCCCCTCAGGGCTTGAACACTGAAGCTTTCTTT
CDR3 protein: CASSPPPQGLNTEAFF

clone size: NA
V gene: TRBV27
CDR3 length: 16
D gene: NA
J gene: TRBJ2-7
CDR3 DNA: TGTGCCAGCAGCCTATCCACAGGGCTGAGCTCCTACGAGCAGTACTTC
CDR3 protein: CASSLSTGLSSYEQYF

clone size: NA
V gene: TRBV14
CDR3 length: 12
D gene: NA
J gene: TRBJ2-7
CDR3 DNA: TGTGCCAGCAGCTGGGCCCCTTACGAGCAGTACTTC
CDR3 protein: CASSWAPYEQYF

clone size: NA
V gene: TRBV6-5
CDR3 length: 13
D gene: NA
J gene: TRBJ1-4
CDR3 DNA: TGTGCCAGCAGTTACAACGAAAATGAAAAACTGTTTTTT
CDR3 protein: CASSYNENEKLFF

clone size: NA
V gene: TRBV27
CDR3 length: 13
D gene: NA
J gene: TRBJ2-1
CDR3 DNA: TGTGCCAGCAGTTTCGACACCTACAATGAGCAGTTCTTC
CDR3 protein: CASSFDTYNEQFF